This passage covers 20 T cell receptor beta chains from one sample sequenced in a study of T cell repertoires in cytomegalovirus infection. TCRdb recomputed calls from the reads with MiXCR, one row per CDR3 protein. The data contain 400,000 to 550,000 distinct CDR3 sequences, 10% to 12% of them singletons. The sequenced sample was PBMCs. These receptors originate from a human donor in good health (CMV status not recorded). Some clones in this sample may be carry-over from other donors' samples.

This clonotype was recorded at least ten times. The rearrangement joins TRBV7-3 to TRBJ2-1; TRBD1 matches 7 bases. The CDR3 runs to 17 residues. Germline V gene lookup returns CDR1 SGHTA and CDR2 FQGTGA. Germline trimming cut 0 bases from V and 2 bases from J; bases unmatched to any gene: 7. CDR3 sequence reads: CASSLTGTVFPYNEQFF. The CDR3 DNA reads as TGTGCCAGCAGCTTAACCGGGACAGTGTTCCCCTACAATGAGCAGTTCTTC. Full variable domain (rest looked up from reference TRBV7-3 and TRBJ2-1): GAGVSQTPSNKVTEKGKYVELRCDPISGHTALYWYRQSLGQGPEFLIYFQGTGAADDSGLPNDRFFAVRPEGSVSTLKIQRTERGDSAVYLCASSLTGTVFPYNEQFFGPGTRLTVL.

The chain employs TRBV29-1 and TRBJ2-7; D remains ambiguous. Germline CDR1 is SQVTM and CDR2 is ANQGSEA. CDR3 size: 13 residues. Trimming took off 5 bases at V and 4 bases at J, with 15 bases between the two ends. This chain's CDR3 is CSVRYGPGYEQYF. The CDR3 coding sequence is TGCAGCGTTAGGTATGGGCCGGGTTACGAGCAGTACTTC.

This clonotype was seen only once. This rearrangement joins TRBV28 to TRBJ1-1; D call uncertain. V lost 6 bases, J lost 5 bases, and 10 bases lay in between. This CDR3 is built from 12 residues. CDR1 and CDR2 from the germline V gene are MDHEN and SYDVKM. The DNA for the CDR3 is TGTGCCAGCAGCCTTAGTAAAACTGAAGCTTTCTTT. Amino acid sequence: CASSLSKTEAFF.

This clonotype was counted many times. The chain has TRBV7-9 and TRBJ2-4, with 9 nucleotides matching TRBD1. V was pared by 5 bases and J by 0 bases, with 5 bases of the junction left unmatched. Per germline, CDR1 SEHNR and CDR2 FQNEAQ (reference sequence). This CDR3 spans 16 amino acids. CDR3 in amino acids: CASSLGQGLAKNIQYF. Written as DNA, the CDR3 is TGTGCCAGCAGCCTGGGACAGGGTCTAGCCAAAAACATTCAGTACTTC. The variable domain in full, completed from reference TRBV7-9 and TRBJ2-4, reads DTGVSQNPRHKITKRGQNVTFRCDPISEHNRLYWYRQTLGQGPEFLTYFQNEAQLEKSRLLSDRFSAERPKGSFSTLEIQRTEQGDSAMYLCASSLGQGLAKNIQYFGAGTRLSVL.

This chain joins TRBV10-3 and TRBJ1-1; the D gene is possibly TRBD1 (6 bases). Germline V CDR1 and CDR2: ENHRY, SYGVKD. Trimming cost V 9 bases and J 2 bases, with 16 bases left between them. The CDR3 consists of 14 residues. The CDR3: CAIREGGTNTEAFF. The DNA of the CDR3 is TGTGCCATTCGGGAGGGGGGCACTAACACTGAAGCTTTCTTT.

This clonotype was counted ten times or more. V and J are TRBV7-2 and TRBJ2-7, with D perhaps TRBD1 (6 bases). CDR1 SGHTA and CDR2 FQGNSA come from the germline V gene. The CDR3 loop spans 14 amino acids. V was clipped by 5 bases and J by 2 bases, with 13 bases between them. The CDR3 DNA is TGTGCCAGCAGCCCCGACAGGTATACCTACGAGCAGTACTTC. Protein sequence: CASSPDRYTYEQYF.

The chain is built from TRBV29-1 and TRBJ2-7; 7 nucleotides agree with TRBD2. The V gene end was trimmed by 4 bases and the J gene end by 4 bases; junction bases not matched to a gene: 10. CDR3 length equals 14 residues. Germline values: CDR1 SQVTM, CDR2 ANQGSEA. The CDR3 loop reads CSVVGRELGYEQYF. In DNA, the CDR3 is TGCAGCGTTGTCGGGCGGGAGTTGGGGTACGAGCAGTACTTC.

This clonotype has a count of ten or more. The rearrangement joins TRBV18 to TRBJ1-5, with TRBD1 matching over 7 bases. The CDR3 is made up of 13 amino acids. V gave up 4 bases and J gave up 6 bases; unmatched junction bases: 3. Germline-derived CDR1 and CDR2 are KGHSH and LQKENI. CDR3 sequence (DNA): TGTGCCAGCTCACAGGGGGCCTCTCAGCCCCAGCATTTT. Amino acid sequence: CASSQGASQPQHF.

This clonotype was counted many times. J is TRBJ1-4 and V is TRBV7-2; D is perhaps TRBD1 (5 bases). Germline loops: CDR1 SGHTA, CDR2 FQGNSA. V gave up 6 bases and J gave up 4 bases, with 15 bases separating them. CDR3 size: 15 residues. The CDR3 coding sequence is TGTGCCAGCAGTCTTTTCCAGGGCAATAATGAAAAACTGTTTTTT. Amino acid sequence: CASSLFQGNNEKLFF.

This clonotype was observed at least ten times. The chain recombines TRBV28 with TRBJ1-2; 7 bases are shared with TRBD1. This CDR3 has 14 residues. In germline, CDR1 is MDHEN, CDR2 SYDVKM. V dropped 5 bases and J dropped 6; count of bases not matched to a gene: 9. The CDR3 nucleotides read TGTGCCAGCAGTACAACAGGGGAGATCCATGGCTACACCTTC. Translated, it gives CASSTTGEIHGYTF.

This clonotype was seen just once. The chain carries TRBV29-1 and TRBJ2-1; tentative D call: TRBD2 (6 bases). Germline V gene data show CDR1 as SQVTM and CDR2 as ANQGSEA. This CDR3 contains 11 residues. The V end lost 3 bases, the J end lost 10 bases, and 10 bases lay between the germline ends. The CDR3 region has the DNA TGCAGCGTTGAGGGACGGGGGGAGCAGTTCTTC. This sequence encodes CSVEGRGEQFF.

This clonotype was detected many times. V is TRBV19 and J is TRBJ2-1; 7 bases align to TRBD2. The germline gives CDR1 LNHDA, CDR2 SQIVND (reference sequence). With V trimmed by 5 bases and J by 4 bases, 8 bases remained unmatched. The CDR3 is made up of 15 amino acids. The CDR3 here is CASSSNAGVYNEQFF. The CDR3 region has the DNA TGTGCCAGTAGTTCCAATGCGGGGGTGTACAATGAGCAGTTCTTC.

V gene TRBV20-1 combines with J gene TRBJ2-1, with D possibly TRBD1 on 5 matching bases. Germline V gene lookup returns CDR1 DFQATT and CDR2 SNEGSKA (reference sequence). The V and J ends lost 1 base and 13 bases respectively, with 11 bases between them. The CDR3 has 11 residues. In nucleotides, the CDR3 is TGCAGTGCTAGAGTTTTGGACAATCAGTTCTTC. This translates into CSARVLDNQFF.

This clonotype was recorded at least ten times. The chain has TRBV5-1 and TRBJ2-1; D uncertain. The CDR3 covers 17 residues. Trimming removed 5 bases from V and 0 bases from J, with 18 bases in between. Germline V CDR1 and CDR2: SGHRS, YFSETQ. CDR3 protein: CASRLRGPASSYNEQFF. The CDR3 nucleotides are TGCGCCAGCAGGCTGAGAGGCCCTGCTAGCTCCTACAATGAGCAGTTCTTC.

This clonotype showed up many times. The rearrangement uses TRBV2 and TRBJ2-1; no clear D gene. Trimming pared 4 bases from V and 0 bases from J, leaving 10 bases between. This CDR3 has 15 amino acids. The V gene's germline CDR1 is SNHLY and CDR2 FYNNEI. The DNA of the CDR3 is TGTGCCAGCAGTGCCCCAGGTCGCTCCTACAATGAGCAGTTCTTC. Residues: CASSAPGRSYNEQFF.

The rearrangement joins TRBV6-2 or TRBV6-3 to TRBJ1-3; unclear D gene. Germline lookup yields CDR1 MNHEY and CDR2 SVGEGT. V dropped 8 bases and J dropped 4 bases, with 9 bases sitting between them. The length of the CDR3 is 12 residues. The CDR3 DNA sequence: TGTGCCAGCTCCCCACAGGGAAACACCATATATTTT. Its protein product is CASSPQGNTIYF.

This clonotype has a count of ten or more. The chain employs TRBV5-1 and TRBJ1-1; 9 bases are shared with TRBD1. The ends lost 4 bases at V and 5 bases at J; junction bases unmatched: 3. CDR3 size: 13 residues. From germline, CDR1 is SGHRS and CDR2 YFSETQ. The CDR3, as DNA: TGCGCCAGCAGCGGGACAGGGAGAACTGAAGCTTTCTTT. It specifies CASSGTGRTEAFF.

This clonotype was observed at least ten times. V is TRBV6-1 and J is TRBJ1-1; D is unclear. The V end lost 5 bases, the J end lost 1 base, and 11 bases lay between the germline ends. Germline loops: CDR1 MNHNS, CDR2 SASEGT. This CDR3 spans 14 amino acids. CDR3 sequence (DNA): TGTGCCAGCAGTCCCAGGACGGAGAACACTGAAGCTTTCTTT. Amino acids: CASSPRTENTEAFF.

This clonotype was seen a handful of times. This chain connects TRBV18 to TRBJ2-2; weak D call: TRBD1 (6 bases). Germline assignment: CDR1 KGHSH and CDR2 LQKENI. The length of the CDR3 is 16 residues. V was cut by 8 bases and J by 2 bases, with 18 bases left in between. DNA for the CDR3: TGTGCCAGCAGCTTGCCCCCGGGACAAAACACCGGGGAGCTGTTTTTT. This translates into CASSLPPGQNTGELFF.

There are many counts of this clonotype. The rearrangement joins TRBV7-3 to TRBJ2-1; the match to TRBD2 covers 9 bases. The CDR3 runs 15 residues. J was trimmed by 8 bases and V by 5 bases; bases with no gene match: 10. Germline values: CDR1 SGHTA, CDR2 FQGTGA. The DNA for the CDR3 is TGTGCCAGCAGCCCCACAGCGGGGGGCCAGCATGAGCAGTTCTTC. Encoded protein: CASSPTAGGQHEQFF. The full variable domain, in which reference TRBV7-3 and TRBJ2-1 provide the parts outside the CDR3, is GAGVSQTPSNKVTEKGKYVELRCDPISGHTALYWYRQSLGQGPEFLIYFQGTGAADDSGLPNDRFFAVRPEGSVSTLKIQRTERGDSAVYLCASSPTAGGQHEQFFGPGTRLTVL.